A selection of T cell receptor beta chains follows, all from one sample in a study of vaccination effects on CD4 cells after COVID-19. TCRdb keeps only in-frame clones here, not all; method: immunoSEQ multiplex PCR. The sample contains fewer than 40,000 clones, approximately 68% of which appear only once. No antigen has been identified for these receptors. The sequences come from CD4+ T cells from PBMCs cultured with HCoV-229E spike peptides, collected before COVID-19 vaccination. The receptors here all came from a human donor who received a COVID-19 vaccine. Both conserved end residues are part of each CDR3. The D gene is left open where the match is weak. Rows give clone size only sometimes, using once, few, many, or a class for an expanded clone.

TRBD1,TRBJ2-2,few,TRBV29-1,TGCAGCGGTACCGGGACAGGGGGCACCGGGGAGCTGTTTTTT,CSGTGTGGTGELFF
NA,TRBJ1-6,few,TRBV9,TGTGCCAGCAGCGTAGGGCAGCCAACTTCACCCCTCCACTTT,CASSVGQPTSPLHF
TRBD1,TRBJ2-5,NA,TRBV5-1,TGCGCCAGCAGCCCCGGGACAGGGAGGGAGACCCAGTACTTC,CASSPGTGRETQYF
TRBD1,TRBJ2-5,once,TRBV7-2,TGTGCCAGCAGCGTCACGGGACAGGGAGCGACCCAGTACTTC,CASSVTGQGATQYF
NA,TRBJ1-4,NA,TRBV3-1/TRBV3-2,TGTGCCAGCAGCCAAGAGGGTAGAAGGAATGAAAAACTGTTTTTT,CASSQEGRRNEKLFF
NA,TRBJ1-1,few,TRBV12-3/TRBV12-4,TGTGCCAGCAGTTTAGCGCAATTGGCTTTCTTT,CASSLAQLAFF
TRBD2,TRBJ2-1,NA,TRBV10-3,TGTGCCATCATGGCGATGGGGGGGGGAAGGAGCTCCTACAATGAGCAGTTCTTC,CAIMAMGGGRSSYNEQFF
NA,TRBJ1-1,NA,TRBV5-1,TGCGCCAGCAGTCCACAGAATCTGAACACTGAAGCTTTCTTT,CASSPQNLNTEAFF
TRBD2,TRBJ2-1,NA,TRBV25-1,TGTGCCACCCCGGGACTTCGGGGGGAAGAGCAGTTCTTC,CATPGLRGEEQFF
TRBD1,TRBJ2-7,NA,TRBV23-1,TGCGCCAGCAGTGGGCCAGGGGGACAGGGGACGAAAAAGAAAGCCTACGAGCAGTACTTC,CASSGPGGQGTKKKAYEQYF
NA,TRBJ1-2,NA,TRBV21-1,TGTGCCAGCAGCAACCTCGGGACAGCTAAGAATGGCTACACCTTC,CASSNLGTAKNGYTF
NA,TRBJ2-7,once,TRBV7-2,TGTGCCAGCAGCTTAGACATCTACGAGCAGTACTTC,CASSLDIYEQYF
TRBD1,TRBJ2-1,NA,TRBV28,TGTGCCACCACGGACAGGCTGGCGGAGCAGTTCTTC,CATTDRLAEQFF
NA,TRBJ1-5,few,TRBV18,TGTGCCAGCTCACCTCAAGGGGCCGGAAATCAGCCCCAGCATTTT,CASSPQGAGNQPQHF
NA,TRBJ1-2,NA,TRBV6-6,TGTGCCAGCAGTTCGGAACGGGGCGGGTTAAGATATGGCTACACCTTC,CASSSERGGLRYGYTF
NA,TRBJ2-7,NA,TRBV5-4,TGTGCCAGCAGCTTGGATCCGGGAAGGTCTCTCTACGAGCAGTACTTC,CASSLDPGRSLYEQYF
NA,TRBJ1-1,NA,TRBV9,TGTGCCAGCACCGGCAACATGAACACTGAAGCTTTCTTT,CASTGNMNTEAFF
NA,TRBJ1-6,NA,TRBV7-2,TGTGCCAGCAGCTTAGAAGGGGTTGTTCATTCACCCCTCCACTTT,CASSLEGVVHSPLHF
NA,TRBJ1-2,NA,TRBV4-1,TGCGCCAGCAGCCAAGAAGGGAGGACATCCTATGGCTACACCTTC,CASSQEGRTSYGYTF
NA,TRBJ2-3,NA,TRBV5-1,TGCGCCAGCAGCTTGGCGGCAGCTCGAACACGCACAGATACGCAGTATTTT,CASSLAAARTRTDTQYF
NA,TRBJ2-5,NA,TRBV15,TGTGCCACCAGCAGGCGGGGCGGAAGGGGGGAGACCCAGTACTTC,CATSRRGGRGETQYF
NA,TRBJ2-6,few,TRBV5-1,TGCGCCAGCAGCCCGGGACTGACGTTGGACTCTGGGGCCAACGTCCTGACTTTC,CASSPGLTLDSGANVLTF
TRBD1,TRBJ2-3,NA,TRBV2,TGTGCCAGCAGTGATGGACAGGGTTTTGTTACGCAGTATTTT,CASSDGQGFVTQYF
NA,TRBJ1-3,NA,TRBV6-5,TGTGCCAGCACACCGGGACTCCCGGCTGGAAACACCATATATTTT,CASTPGLPAGNTIYF
NA,TRBJ2-7,NA,TRBV7-2,TGTGCCAGCAGCCTACTCGGGGAGTCCTACGAGCAGTACTTC,CASSLLGESYEQYF
NA,TRBJ1-1,NA,TRBV18,TGTGCCAGCTCACCAGTAGGGATGAACACTGAAGCTTTCTTT,CASSPVGMNTEAFF
NA,TRBJ2-2,NA,TRBV7-9,TGTGCCAGCAGCTTAGGTGTGGGAGCAGGCACCGGGGAGCTGTTTTTT,CASSLGVGAGTGELFF
TRBD2,TRBJ2-7,few,TRBV2,TGTGCCAGCAGCAGACTAGCATCCGAGCAGTACTTC,CASSRLASEQYF
TRBD1,TRBJ1-4,NA,TRBV4-1,TGCGCCAGCAGCCACCCTGACAGGGACGATGAAAAACTGTTTTTT,CASSHPDRDDEKLFF
TRBD1,TRBJ1-2,NA,TRBV9,TGTGCCAGCAGTGCCGGGACAGTCTATGGCTACACCTTC,CASSAGTVYGYTF
NA,TRBJ1-2,many,TRBV5-4,TGTGCCAGCAGCTCCTCTAACTATGGCTACACCTTC,CASSSSNYGYTF
TRBD1,TRBJ1-2,NA,TRBV3-1/TRBV3-2,TGTGCCAGCAGCCCAACCTCGACAGGGTGGAGCTATGGCTACACCTTC,CASSPTSTGWSYGYTF
NA,TRBJ2-2,NA,TRBV7-3,TGTGCCAGCAGCTTATTACCGGGGGGCCGCAGCGGGGAGCTGTTTTTT,CASSLLPGGRSGELFF
NA,TRBJ2-7,NA,TRBV28,TGTGCCAGCAGTGATCTCAGGAAGATCTACGAGCAGTACTTC,CASSDLRKIYEQYF
NA,TRBJ2-3,NA,TRBV28,TGTGCCAGCAGTCCCACAATGAAAAGCGCGCAGTATTTT,CASSPTMKSAQYF
NA,TRBJ1-1,NA,TRBV28,TGTGCCAGCAGACCCCCGGCAGGGACCCACACTGAAGCTTTCTTT,CASRPPAGTHTEAFF
NA,TRBJ2-4,NA,TRBV3-1/TRBV3-2,TGTGCCAGCAGCCATCGAGGGACCAAAAACATTCAGTACTTC,CASSHRGTKNIQYF
TRBD2,TRBJ2-1,NA,TRBV9,TGTGCCAGCAGCGATAGCGGGGTCCCCTACAATGAGCAGTTCTTC,CASSDSGVPYNEQFF
TRBD1,TRBJ2-2,NA,TRBV7-6,TGTGCCAGCAGAAACACCGGGACAGGGAACACCGGGGAGCTGTTTTTT,CASRNTGTGNTGELFF
TRBD1,TRBJ2-1,NA,TRBV6-5,TGTGCCAGCAGTTACTCCCCTCCGGGACAGTCCGATGAGCAGTTCTTC,CASSYSPPGQSDEQFF
NA,TRBJ2-5,NA,TRBV7-9,TGTGCCAGCAGCTTAATGGAGACCCAGTACTTC,CASSLMETQYF
NA,TRBJ1-2,NA,TRBV5-1,TGCGCCAGCAGCCCGGACTCCCGGAAATCCTATGGCTACACCTTC,CASSPDSRKSYGYTF
NA,TRBJ1-6,NA,TRBV6-1,TGTGCCAGCAGTGAAGTGGCGAATTCACCCCTCCACTTT,CASSEVANSPLHF